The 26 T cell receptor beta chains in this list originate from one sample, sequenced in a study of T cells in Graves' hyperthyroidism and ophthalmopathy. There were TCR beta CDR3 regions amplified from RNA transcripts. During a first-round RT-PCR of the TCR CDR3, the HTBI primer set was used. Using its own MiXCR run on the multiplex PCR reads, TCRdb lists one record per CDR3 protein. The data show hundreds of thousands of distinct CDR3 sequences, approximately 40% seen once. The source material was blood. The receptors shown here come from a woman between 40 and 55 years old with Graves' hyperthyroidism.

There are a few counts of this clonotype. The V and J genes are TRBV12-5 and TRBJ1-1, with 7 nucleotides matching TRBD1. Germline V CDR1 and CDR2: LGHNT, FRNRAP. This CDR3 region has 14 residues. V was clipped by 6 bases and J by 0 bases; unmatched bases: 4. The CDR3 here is CASGQGEMNTEAFF. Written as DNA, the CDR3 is TGTGCTAGTGGCCAGGGGGAGATGAACACTGAAGCTTTCTTT.

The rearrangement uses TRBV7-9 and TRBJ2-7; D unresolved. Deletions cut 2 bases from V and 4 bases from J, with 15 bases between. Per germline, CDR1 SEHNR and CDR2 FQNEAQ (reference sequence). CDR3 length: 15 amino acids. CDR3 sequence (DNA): TGTGCCAGCAGCTTACAGTCTAGGTCGCTTTACGAGCAGTACTTC. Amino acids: CASSLQSRSLYEQYF. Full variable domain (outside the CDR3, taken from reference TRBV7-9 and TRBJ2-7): DTGVSQNPRHKITKRGQNVTFRCDPISEHNRLYWYRQTLGQGPEFLTYFQNEAQLEKSRLLSDRFSAERPKGSFSTLEIQRTEQGDSAMYLCASSLQSRSLYEQYFGPGTRLTVT.

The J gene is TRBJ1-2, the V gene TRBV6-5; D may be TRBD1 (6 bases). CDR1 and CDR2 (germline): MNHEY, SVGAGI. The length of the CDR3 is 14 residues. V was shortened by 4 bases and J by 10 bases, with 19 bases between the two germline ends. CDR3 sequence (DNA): TGTGCCAGCAGTTCTTGGGGGCAGTTCGATGACTACACCTTC. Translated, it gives CASSSWGQFDDYTF.

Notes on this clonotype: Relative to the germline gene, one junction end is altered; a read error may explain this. CDR3 nucleotides: TGTGCCACCAGTGACCCACAGGGCTCCTACGAGCAGTACTTC. It encodes CATSDPQGSYEQYF. V is TRBV10-3 and J is TRBJ2-7; possible D gene TRBD1, 6 bases. Germline V gives CDR1 ENHRY, CDR2 SYGVKD. CDR3 length equals 14 residues.

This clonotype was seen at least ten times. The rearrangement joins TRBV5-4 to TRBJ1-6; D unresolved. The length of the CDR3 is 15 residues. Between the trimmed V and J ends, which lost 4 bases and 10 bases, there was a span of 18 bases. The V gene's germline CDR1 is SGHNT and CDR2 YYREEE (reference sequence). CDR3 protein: CASSLDGAGRSPLHF. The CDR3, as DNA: TGTGCCAGCAGCCTGGATGGTGCTGGTAGATCACCCCTCCACTTT.

The CDR3 nucleotides are TGTGCCAGCAGCACCTATATTCAGTATTTT. Encoded protein: CASSTYIQYF. The chain joins TRBV7-9 to TRBJ2-3; D ambiguous. The germline V and J ends were trimmed by 5 bases and 12 bases, with 9 bases remaining between them. CDR1 SEHNR and CDR2 FQNEAQ come from the germline V gene (reference sequence). The CDR3 runs to 10 residues.

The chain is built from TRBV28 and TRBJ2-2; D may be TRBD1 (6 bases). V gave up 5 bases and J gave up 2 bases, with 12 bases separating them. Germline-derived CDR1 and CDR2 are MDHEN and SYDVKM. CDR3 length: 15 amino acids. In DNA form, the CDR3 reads TGTGCCAGCAGTCTGCCGGGACAAAACACCGGGGAGCTGTTTTTT. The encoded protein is CASSLPGQNTGELFF.

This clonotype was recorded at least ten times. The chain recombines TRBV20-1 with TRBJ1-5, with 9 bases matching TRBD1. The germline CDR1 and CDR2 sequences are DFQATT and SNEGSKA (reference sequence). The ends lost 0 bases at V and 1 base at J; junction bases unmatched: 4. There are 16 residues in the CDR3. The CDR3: CSARDLDRGSNQPQHF. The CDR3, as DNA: TGCAGTGCTAGAGACCTAGACAGGGGGAGCAATCAGCCCCAGCATTTT.

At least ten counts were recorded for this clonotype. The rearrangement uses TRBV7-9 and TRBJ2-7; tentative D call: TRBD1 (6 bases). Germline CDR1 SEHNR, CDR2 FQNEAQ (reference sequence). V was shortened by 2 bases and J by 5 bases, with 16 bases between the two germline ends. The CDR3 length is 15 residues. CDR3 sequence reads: CASSLNLGTPDEQYF. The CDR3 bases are TGTGCCAGCAGCTTAAACTTAGGGACACCGGACGAGCAGTACTTC.

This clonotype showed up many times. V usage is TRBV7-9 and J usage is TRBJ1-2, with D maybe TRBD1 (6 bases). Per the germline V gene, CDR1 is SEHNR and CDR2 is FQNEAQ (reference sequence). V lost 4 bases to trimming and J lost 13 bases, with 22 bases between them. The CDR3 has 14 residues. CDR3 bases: TGTGCCAGCAGCTCACCACAGGGAGGCAAAGGTCGCACCTTC. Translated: CASSSPQGGKGRTF.

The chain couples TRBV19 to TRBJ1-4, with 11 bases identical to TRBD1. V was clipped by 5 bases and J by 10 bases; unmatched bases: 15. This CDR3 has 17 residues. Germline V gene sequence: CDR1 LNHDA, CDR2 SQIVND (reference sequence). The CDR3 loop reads CASSFGQGALEVGKLFF. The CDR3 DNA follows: TGTGCCAGTAGTTTCGGACAGGGGGCATTGGAGGTCGGAAAACTGTTTTTT.

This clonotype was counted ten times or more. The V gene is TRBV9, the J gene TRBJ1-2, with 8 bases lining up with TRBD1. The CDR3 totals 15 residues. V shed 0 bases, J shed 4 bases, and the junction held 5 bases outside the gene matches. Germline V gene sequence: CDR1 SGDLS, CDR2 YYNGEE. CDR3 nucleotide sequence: TGTGCCAGCAGCGTAGGGACAGGGTCTATCTATGGCTACACCTTC. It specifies CASSVGTGSIYGYTF.

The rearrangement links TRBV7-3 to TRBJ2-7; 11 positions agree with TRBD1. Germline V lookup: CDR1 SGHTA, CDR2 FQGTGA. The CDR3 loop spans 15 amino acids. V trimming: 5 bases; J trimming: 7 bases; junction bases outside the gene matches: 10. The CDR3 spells CASSQNGQGANEQYF. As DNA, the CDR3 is TGTGCCAGCAGCCAAAATGGACAGGGGGCCAATGAGCAGTACTTC.

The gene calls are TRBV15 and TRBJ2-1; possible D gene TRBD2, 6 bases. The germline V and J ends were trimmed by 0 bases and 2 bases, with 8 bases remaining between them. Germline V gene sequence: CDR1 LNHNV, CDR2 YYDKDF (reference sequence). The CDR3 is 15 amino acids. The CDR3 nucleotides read TGTGCCACCAGCAGAGATAGCGGAACCTACAATGAGCAGTTCTTC. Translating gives CATSRDSGTYNEQFF.

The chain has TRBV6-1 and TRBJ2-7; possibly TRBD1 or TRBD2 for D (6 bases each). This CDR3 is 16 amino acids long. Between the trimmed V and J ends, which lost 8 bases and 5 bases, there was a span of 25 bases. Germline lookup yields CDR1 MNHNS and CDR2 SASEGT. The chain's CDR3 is CASPEGGTGSRNEQYF. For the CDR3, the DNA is TGTGCCAGCCCGGAGGGGGGTACCGGGAGTAGGAACGAGCAGTACTTC.

CDR3 sequence: CASSLRTTGLYTEAFF. The DNA of the CDR3 is TGTGCCAGCAGCCTGAGGACCACGGGACTTTACACTGAAGCTTTCTTT. The J gene is TRBJ1-1, the V gene TRBV11-2, with TRBD1 as a possible D gene (5 bases). V was clipped by 5 bases and J by 3 bases, with 19 bases between them. CDR3 length: 16 amino acids. Germline lookup yields CDR1 SGHAT and CDR2 FQNNGV.

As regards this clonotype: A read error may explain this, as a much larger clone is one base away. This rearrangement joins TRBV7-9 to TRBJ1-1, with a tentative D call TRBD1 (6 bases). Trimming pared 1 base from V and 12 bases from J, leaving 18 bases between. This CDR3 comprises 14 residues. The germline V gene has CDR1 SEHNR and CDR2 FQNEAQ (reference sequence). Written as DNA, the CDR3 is TGTGCCAGCAGCTTAGGTGATTTCACAGGGAGGACTTTCTTT. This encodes CASSLGDFTGRTFF.

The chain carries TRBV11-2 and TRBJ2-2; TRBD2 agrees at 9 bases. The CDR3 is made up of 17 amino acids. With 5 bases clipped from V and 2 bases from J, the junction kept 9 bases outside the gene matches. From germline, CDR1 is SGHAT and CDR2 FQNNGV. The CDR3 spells CASSPSGGTYNTGELFF. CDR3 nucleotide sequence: TGTGCCAGCAGCCCCAGCGGGGGGACATACAACACCGGGGAGCTGTTTTTT.

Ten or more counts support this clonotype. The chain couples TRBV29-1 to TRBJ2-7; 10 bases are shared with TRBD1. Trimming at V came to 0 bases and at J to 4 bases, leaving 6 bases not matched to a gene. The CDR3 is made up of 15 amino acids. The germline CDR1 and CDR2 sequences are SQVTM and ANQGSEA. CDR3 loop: CSVEDRGTGAYEQYF. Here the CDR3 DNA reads TGCAGCGTTGAAGATCGAGGGACAGGGGCTTACGAGCAGTACTTC.

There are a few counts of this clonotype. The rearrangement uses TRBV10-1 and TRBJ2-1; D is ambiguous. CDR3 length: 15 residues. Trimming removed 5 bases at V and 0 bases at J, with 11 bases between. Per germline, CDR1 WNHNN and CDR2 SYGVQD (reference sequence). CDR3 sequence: CASSPEMGSYNEQFF. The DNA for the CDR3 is TGCGCCAGCAGTCCTGAAATGGGCTCCTACAATGAGCAGTTCTTC.

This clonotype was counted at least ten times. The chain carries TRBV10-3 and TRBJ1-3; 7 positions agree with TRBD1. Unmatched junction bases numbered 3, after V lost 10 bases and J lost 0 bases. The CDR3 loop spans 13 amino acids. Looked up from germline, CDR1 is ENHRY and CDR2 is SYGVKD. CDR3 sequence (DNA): TGTGCCAGCGGGACAGACTCTGGAAACACCATATATTTT. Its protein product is CASGTDSGNTIYF.

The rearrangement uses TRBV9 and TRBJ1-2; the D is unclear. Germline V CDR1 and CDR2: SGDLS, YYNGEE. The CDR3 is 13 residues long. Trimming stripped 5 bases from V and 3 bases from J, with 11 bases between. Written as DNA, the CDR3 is TGTGCCAGCAGTTTCGGCCTGGACTATGGCTACACCTTC. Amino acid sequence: CASSFGLDYGYTF.

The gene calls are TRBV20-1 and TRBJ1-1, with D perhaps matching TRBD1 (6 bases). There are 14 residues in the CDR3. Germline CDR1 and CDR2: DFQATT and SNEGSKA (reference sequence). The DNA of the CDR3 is TGCAGCGCCTTAGACAGGAGGTTGTACACTGAAGCTTTCTTT. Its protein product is CSALDRRLYTEAFF.

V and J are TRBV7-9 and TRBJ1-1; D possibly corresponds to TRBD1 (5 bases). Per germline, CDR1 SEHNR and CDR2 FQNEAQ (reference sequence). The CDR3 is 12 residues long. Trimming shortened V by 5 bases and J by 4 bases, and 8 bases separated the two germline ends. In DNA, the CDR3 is TGTGCCAGCAGCCGGACAATCACTGAAGCTTTCTTT. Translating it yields CASSRTITEAFF.

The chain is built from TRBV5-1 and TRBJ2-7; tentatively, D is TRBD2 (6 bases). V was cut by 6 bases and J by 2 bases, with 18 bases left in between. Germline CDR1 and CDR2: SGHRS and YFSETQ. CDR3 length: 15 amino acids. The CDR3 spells CASTEGIKKPYEQYF. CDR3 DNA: TGCGCCAGCACGGAGGGCATTAAGAAACCCTACGAGCAGTACTTC.

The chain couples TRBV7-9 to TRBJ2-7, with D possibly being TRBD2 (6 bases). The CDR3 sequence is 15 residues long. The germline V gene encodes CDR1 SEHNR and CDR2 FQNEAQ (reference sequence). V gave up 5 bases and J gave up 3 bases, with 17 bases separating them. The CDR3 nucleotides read TGTGCCAGCAGCCTCGGAGGTGCGGGGAGCTACGAGCAGTACTTC. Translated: CASSLGGAGSYEQYF.